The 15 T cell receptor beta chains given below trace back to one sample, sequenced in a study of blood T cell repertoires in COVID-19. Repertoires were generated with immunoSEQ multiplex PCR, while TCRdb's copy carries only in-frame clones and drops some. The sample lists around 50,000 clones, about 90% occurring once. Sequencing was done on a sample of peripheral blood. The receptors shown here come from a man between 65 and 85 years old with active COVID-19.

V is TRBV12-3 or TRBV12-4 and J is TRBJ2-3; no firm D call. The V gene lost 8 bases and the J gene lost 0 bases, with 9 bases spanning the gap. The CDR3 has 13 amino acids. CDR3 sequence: CASCYLSTDTQYF. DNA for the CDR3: TGTGCCAGCTGCTACTTGAGCACAGATACGCAGTATTTT.

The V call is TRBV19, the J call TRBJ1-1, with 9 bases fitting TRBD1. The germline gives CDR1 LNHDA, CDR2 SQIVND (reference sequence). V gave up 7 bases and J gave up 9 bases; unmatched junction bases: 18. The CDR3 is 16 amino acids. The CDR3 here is CASTKQGQGSLPQAFF. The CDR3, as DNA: TGTGCCAGTACCAAACAAGGACAGGGGTCACTTCCTCAAGCTTTCTTT.

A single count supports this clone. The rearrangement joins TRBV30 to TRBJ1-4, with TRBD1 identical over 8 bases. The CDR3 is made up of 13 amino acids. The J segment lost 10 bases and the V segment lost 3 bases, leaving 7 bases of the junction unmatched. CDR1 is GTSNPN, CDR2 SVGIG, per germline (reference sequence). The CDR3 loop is CAWRTQGAGKLFF. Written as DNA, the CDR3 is TGTGCCTGGAGGACGCAGGGGGCGGGAAAACTGTTTTTT.

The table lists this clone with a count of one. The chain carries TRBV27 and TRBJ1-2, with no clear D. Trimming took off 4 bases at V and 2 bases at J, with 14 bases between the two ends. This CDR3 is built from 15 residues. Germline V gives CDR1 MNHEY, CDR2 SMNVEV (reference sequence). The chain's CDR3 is CASSSHGSGNYGYTF. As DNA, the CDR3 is TGTGCCAGCAGTTCGCATGGATCGGGGAACTATGGCTACACCTTC.

This CDR3 reads CASTPSGGAVLTF. The CDR3 DNA reads as TGCGCCAGTACACCGTCGGGCGGAGCGGTTCTGACTTTC. This chain uses TRBV5-1 with TRBJ2-6; tentative D call: TRBD2 (5 bases). The V end lost 8 bases, the J end lost 16 bases, and 22 bases lay between the germline ends. Per germline, CDR1 SGHRS and CDR2 YFSETQ. The CDR3 is 13 residues long.

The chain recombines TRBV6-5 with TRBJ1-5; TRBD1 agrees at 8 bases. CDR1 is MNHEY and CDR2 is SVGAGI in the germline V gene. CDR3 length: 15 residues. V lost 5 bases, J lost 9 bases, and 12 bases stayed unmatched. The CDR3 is CASSQRGQAAGPQHF. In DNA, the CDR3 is TGTGCCAGCAGTCAACGGGGACAGGCCGCCGGGCCCCAGCATTTT.

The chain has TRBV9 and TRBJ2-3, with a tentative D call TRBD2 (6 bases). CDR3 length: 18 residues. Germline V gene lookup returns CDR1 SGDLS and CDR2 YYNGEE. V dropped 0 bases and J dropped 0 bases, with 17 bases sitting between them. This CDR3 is CASSVGRTNPTSTDTQYF. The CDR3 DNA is TGTGCCAGCAGCGTAGGCAGGACTAACCCAACTAGCACAGATACGCAGTATTTT.

The CDR3 nucleotides read TGTGCCAGTTCTTCTAGTGGGGGCGAGCAGTTCTTC. It yields the protein CASSSSGGEQFF. The chain carries TRBV28 and TRBJ2-1, with TRBD1 as a possible D gene (6 bases). Trimming stripped 9 bases from V and 10 bases from J, with 16 bases between. The CDR3 is 12 amino acids. CDR1 is MDHEN, CDR2 SYDVKM, per germline.

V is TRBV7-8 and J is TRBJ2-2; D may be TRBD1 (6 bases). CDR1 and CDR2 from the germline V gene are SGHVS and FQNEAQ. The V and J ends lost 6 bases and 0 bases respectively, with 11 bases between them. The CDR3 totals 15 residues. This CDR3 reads CASRGDNANTGELFF. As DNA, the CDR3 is TGTGCCAGCAGGGGGGACAACGCGAACACCGGGGAGCTGTTTTTT. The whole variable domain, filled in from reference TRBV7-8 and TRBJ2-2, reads GAGVSQSPRYKVAKRGQDVALRCDPISGHVSLFWYQQALGQGPEFLTYFQNEAQLDKSGLPSDRFFAERPEGSVSTLKIQRTQQEDSAVYLCASRGDNANTGELFFGEGSRLTVL.

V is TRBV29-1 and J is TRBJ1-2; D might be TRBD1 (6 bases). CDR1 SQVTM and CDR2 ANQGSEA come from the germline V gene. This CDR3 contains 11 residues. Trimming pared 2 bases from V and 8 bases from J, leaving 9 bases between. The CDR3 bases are TGCAGCGTTGAATGGACAGACGGCTACACCTTC. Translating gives CSVEWTDGYTF.

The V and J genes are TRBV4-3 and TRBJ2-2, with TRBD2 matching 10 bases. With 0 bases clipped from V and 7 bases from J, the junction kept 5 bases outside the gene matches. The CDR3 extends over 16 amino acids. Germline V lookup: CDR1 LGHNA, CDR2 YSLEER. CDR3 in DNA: TGCGCCAGCAGCCAAGAACCTAGCGGGGGAAGCGGGGAGCTGTTTTTT. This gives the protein CASSQEPSGGSGELFF.

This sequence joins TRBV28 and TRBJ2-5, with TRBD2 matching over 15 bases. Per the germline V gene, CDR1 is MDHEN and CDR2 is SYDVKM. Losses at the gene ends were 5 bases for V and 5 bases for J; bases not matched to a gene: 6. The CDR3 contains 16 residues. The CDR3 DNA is TGTGCCAGCAGTGGGACTAGCGGGGGGCTTCGGGAGACCCAGTACTTC. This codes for CASSGTSGGLRETQYF.

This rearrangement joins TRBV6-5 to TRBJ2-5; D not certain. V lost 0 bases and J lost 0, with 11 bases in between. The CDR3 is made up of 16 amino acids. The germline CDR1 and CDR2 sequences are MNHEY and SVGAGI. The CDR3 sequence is CASSYSPRLYQETQYF. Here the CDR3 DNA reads TGTGCCAGCAGTTACTCGCCCAGGTTGTACCAAGAGACCCAGTACTTC.

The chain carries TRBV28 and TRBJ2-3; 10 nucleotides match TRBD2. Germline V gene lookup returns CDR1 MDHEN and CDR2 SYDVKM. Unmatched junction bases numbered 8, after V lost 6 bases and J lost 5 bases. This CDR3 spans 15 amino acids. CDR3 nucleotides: TGTGCCAGCAGACTAACTAGCGGGGCCCGAGATACGCAGTATTTT. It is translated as CASRLTSGARDTQYF.

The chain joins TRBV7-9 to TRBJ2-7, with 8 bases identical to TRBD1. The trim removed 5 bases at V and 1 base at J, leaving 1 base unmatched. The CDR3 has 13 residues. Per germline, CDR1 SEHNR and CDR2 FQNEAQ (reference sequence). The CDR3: CASSRTGSYEQYF. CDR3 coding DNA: TGTGCCAGCAGCCGGACAGGGTCCTACGAGCAGTACTTC.